These T cell receptor beta chains were read from a single sample in a study of technical replicates of blood from a handful of donors. TCRdb's table, derived via immunoSEQ multiplex PCR, lists solely in-frame clones and lacks some. The sample holds about 68,000 clones, less than 98% seen once. Specimen: T cells isolated from PBMCs. Receptors were obtained from a human donor in good health. CDR3s include the opening cysteine and the closing phenylalanine or tryptophan. D genes are given only for firm matches. Clone size is not always given. Where it is, it says once, few, many or a class for expanded clones.

TRBV27	.	TRBJ2-1	TRBD2	TGTGCCAGCGGACCCACTAGCGGGAGTCCCCACAATGAGCAGTTCTTC	CASGPTSGSPHNEQFF
TRBV7-2	.	TRBJ1-1	.	TGTGCCAGCAGCCAAGGGAACCTGGGGCTGTTGAACACTGAAGCTTTCTTT	CASSQGNLGLLNTEAFF
TRBV9	.	TRBJ1-1	.	TGTGCCAGCAGCGTAGCTCTGAACACTGAAGCTTTCTTT	CASSVALNTEAFF
TRBV7-2	.	TRBJ2-5	TRBD2	TGTGCCAGCAGCATGCACCTCGGACTAGCGGGCAAGGAGACCCAGTACTTC	CASSMHLGLAGKETQYF
TRBV5-6	.	TRBJ1-4	.	TGTGCCAGCAGCCGACAGAATGAAAAACTGTTTTTT	CASSRQNEKLFF
TRBV4-1	once	TRBJ1-5	TRBD1	TGCGCCAGCAGCCCAGAGACAGGGGTATTAGGCAATCAGCCCCAGCATTTT	CASSPETGVLGNQPQHF
TRBV6-5	.	TRBJ2-7	TRBD2	TGTGCCAGCACCCTCAGGAGCGGGGAGATCGACGAGCAGTACTTC	CASTLRSGEIDEQYF
TRBV5-1	.	TRBJ2-1	.	TGCGCCAGCGGGATAGCGTCTGGCTATGAGCAGTTCTTC	CASGIASGYEQFF
TRBV19	.	TRBJ1-5	TRBD1	TGTGCCAGTAGTCCGACAGGGGTCGGCAATCAGCCCCAGCATTTT	CASSPTGVGNQPQHF
TRBV28	.	TRBJ1-2	.	TGTGCCAGCAGTCCCGATACCGACAGAATGTATGGCTACACCTTC	CASSPDTDRMYGYTF
TRBV10-1	.	TRBJ2-3	TRBD2	TGCGCCAGCAGTGAGCCCGGGACTAGCGGGAGGACAGATACGCAGTATTTT	CASSEPGTSGRTDTQYF
TRBV19	.	TRBJ2-1	TRBD2	TGTGCCAGTAGTATCGTGGCGGGAGGGCCGTACAATGAGCAGTTCTTC	CASSIVAGGPYNEQFF
TRBV4-1	.	TRBJ1-2	.	TGCGCCAGCAGCCAAGATGCGGGGGGGGTGTATGGCTACACCTTC	CASSQDAGGVYGYTF
TRBV6-1	.	TRBJ2-1	.	TGTGCCAGCAGTGGCCTTGGACTTCTGCGTTCCAATGAGCAGTTCTTC	CASSGLGLLRSNEQFF